Detailed here is one TCR beta chain. This clone was seen a single time. The clone's antigen remains unknown. Per-nucleotide qualities are absent, and no much larger clonotype sits a single base away. The junction shows trimming of 2 bases on V and 0 bases on J, plus 13 bases between the germline ends. The germline V gene (reference sequence) gives CDR1 as LNHDA and CDR2 as SQIVND. From cysteine to phenylalanine, the CDR3 is 16 amino acids long. Only CDR3 DNA remains: 48 bases, in frame from the first base. Libraries were made using the immunoSEQ multiplex PCR assay. TCRdb limited this immuneACCESS table to in-frame rearrangements with V and J called. A share of clones is missing; checked studies link under half to unresolved V genes, and the rest is unexplained. The sample contains about 180,000 clones, nearly 90% of them found a single time. More than 1.3% of the sample belongs to the ten largest clones.

The entry originates in a study of control samples from healthy donors and cancer patients (dated by TCRdb to the early 2020s). The rearranged segments are TRBV19 and TRBJ1-2; no D segment can be confidently identified. Sequencing input: blood. The TCR sequence derives from a woman between 45 and 65 years old in good health. The DNA is as follows: TGTGCCAGTAGTATAAGCCAATTTGTCCCTAACTATGGCTACACCTTC. This gives the protein CASSISQFVPNYGYTF. The variable domain in full, with residues beyond the CDR3 obtained from the reference TRBV19 and TRBJ1-2 genes, is DGGITQSPKYLFRKEGQNVTLSCEQNLNHDAMYWYRQDPGQGLRLIYYSQIVNDFQKGDIAEGYSVSREKKESFPLTVTSAQKNPTAFYLCASSISQFVPNYGYTFGSGTRLTVV.